The T cell receptor beta chain under discussion was sequenced for a study of T cell repertoires in cytomegalovirus infection. On the study more broadly: HLA-C-restricted CMV epitopes, recently identified, and well-studied HLA-B-restricted ones were used by the study. Study-level results: Cumulative frequency of public TCR beta families picked out carriers of CMV plus the relevant HLA. Clonotype analysis showed dominance of the ex vivo response by HLA-C-restricted CMV-specific TCR beta clonotypes.

V was clipped by 5 bases and J by 3 bases; unmatched bases: 6. Germline-derived CDR1 and CDR2 are SGHVS and FNYEAQ. The CDR3 length is 15 residues. TCRdb called the reads again in MiXCR, with one record for every CDR3 protein. The table has about 890,000 distinct CDR3 sequences, roughly a third seen once; the top ten hold roughly 13%. Comments on this clonotype: Its antigen is unidentified.

The input for sequencing was cultured CD8+ T cells from PBMCs, taken from culture after CMV antigen stimulation. The gene calls are TRBV7-6 and TRBJ2-3; TRBD2 matches at 9 bases. The origin of this receptor is a human donor in good health (CMV status not recorded). Some clones in this sample may be carry-over from other donors' samples. The CDR3 loop is CASSRGGGETDTQYF. The CDR3 DNA sequence: TGTGCCAGCAGCCGCGGCGGGGGGGAGACAGATACGCAGTATTTT.